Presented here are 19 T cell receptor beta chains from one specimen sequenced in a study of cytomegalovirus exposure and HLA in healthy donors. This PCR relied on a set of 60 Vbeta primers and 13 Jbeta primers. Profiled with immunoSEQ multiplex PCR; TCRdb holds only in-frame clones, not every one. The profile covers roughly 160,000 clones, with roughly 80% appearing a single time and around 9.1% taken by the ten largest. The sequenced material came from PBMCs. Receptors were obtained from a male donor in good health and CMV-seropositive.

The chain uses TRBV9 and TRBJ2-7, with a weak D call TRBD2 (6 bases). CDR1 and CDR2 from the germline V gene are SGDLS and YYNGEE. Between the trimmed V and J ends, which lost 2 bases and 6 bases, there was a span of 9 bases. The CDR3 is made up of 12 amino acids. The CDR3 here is CASSVGLGEQYF. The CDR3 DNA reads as TGTGCCAGCAGCGTGGGACTCGGCGAGCAGTACTTC. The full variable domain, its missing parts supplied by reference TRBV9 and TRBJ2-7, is DSGVTQTPKHLITATGQRVTLRCSPRSGDLSVYWYQQSLDQGLQFLIQYYNGEERAKGNILERFSAQQFPDLHSELNLSSLELGDSALYFCASSVGLGEQYFGPGTRLTVT.

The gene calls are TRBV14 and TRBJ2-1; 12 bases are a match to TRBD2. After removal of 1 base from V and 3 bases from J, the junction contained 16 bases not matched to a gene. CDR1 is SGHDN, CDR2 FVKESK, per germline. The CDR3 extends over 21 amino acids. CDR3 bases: TGTGCCAGCAGCCAAGTCCTGACTAGCGGGAGAGCCCCTCTTTTCTACAATGAGCAGTTCTTC. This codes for CASSQVLTSGRAPLFYNEQFF.

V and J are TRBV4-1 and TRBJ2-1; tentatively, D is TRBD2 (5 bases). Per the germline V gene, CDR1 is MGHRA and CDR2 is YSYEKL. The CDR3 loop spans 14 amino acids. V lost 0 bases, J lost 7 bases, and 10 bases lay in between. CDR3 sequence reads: CASSQDRGRNEQFF. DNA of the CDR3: TGCGCCAGCAGCCAAGATCGGGGTAGAAATGAGCAGTTCTTC.

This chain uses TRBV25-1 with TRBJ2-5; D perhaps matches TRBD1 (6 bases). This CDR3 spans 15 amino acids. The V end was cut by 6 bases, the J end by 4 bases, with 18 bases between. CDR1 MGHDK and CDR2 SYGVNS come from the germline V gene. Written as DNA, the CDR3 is TGTGCCAGCAGCCCCCCTAGGGGGAGTCTAGAGACCCAGTACTTC. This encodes CASSPPRGSLETQYF.

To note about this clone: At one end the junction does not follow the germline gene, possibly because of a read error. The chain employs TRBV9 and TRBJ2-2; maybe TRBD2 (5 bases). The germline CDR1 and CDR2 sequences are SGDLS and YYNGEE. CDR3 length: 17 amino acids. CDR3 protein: CASSVPRGEPNAGELFF. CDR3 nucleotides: TGTGCCAGCAGCGTACCTCGGGGAGAACCGAACGCCGGGGAGCTGTTTTTT.

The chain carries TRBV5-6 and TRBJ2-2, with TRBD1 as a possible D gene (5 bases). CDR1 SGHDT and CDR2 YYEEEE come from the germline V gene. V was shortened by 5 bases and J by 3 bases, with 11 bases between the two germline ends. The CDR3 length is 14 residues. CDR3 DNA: TGTGCCAGCAGATCTCTAGGGGACACCGGGGAGCTGTTTTTT. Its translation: CASRSLGDTGELFF.

CDR3 nucleotides: TGTGCCAGTAGAGGGGTCATCTACAATGAGCAGTTCTTC. This sequence encodes CASRGVIYNEQFF. This sequence joins TRBV19 and TRBJ2-1; maybe TRBD1 (5 bases). Germline V gene data show CDR1 as LNHDA and CDR2 as SQIVND (reference sequence). The CDR3 runs to 13 residues. The V end lost 6 bases, the J end lost 3 bases, and 9 bases lay between the germline ends.

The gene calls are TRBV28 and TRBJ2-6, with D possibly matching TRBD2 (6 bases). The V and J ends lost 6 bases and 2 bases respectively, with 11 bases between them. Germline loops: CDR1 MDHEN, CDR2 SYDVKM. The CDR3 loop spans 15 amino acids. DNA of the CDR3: TGTGCCAGCAGAGCGGGCGGTACTGGGGCCAACGTCCTGACTTTC. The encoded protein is CASRAGGTGANVLTF.

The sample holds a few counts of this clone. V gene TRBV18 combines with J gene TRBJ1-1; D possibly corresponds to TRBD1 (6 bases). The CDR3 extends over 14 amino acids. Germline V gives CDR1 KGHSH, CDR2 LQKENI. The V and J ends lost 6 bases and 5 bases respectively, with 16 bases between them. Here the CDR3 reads CASSLQDRGTEAFF. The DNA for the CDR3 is TGTGCCAGCTCCCTACAGGACAGAGGGACTGAAGCTTTCTTT.

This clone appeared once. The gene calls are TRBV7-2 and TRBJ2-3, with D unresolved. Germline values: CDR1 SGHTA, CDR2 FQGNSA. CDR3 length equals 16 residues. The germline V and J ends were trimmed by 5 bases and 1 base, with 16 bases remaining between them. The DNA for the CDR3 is TGTGCCAGCAGCCAGATGGCTGCGGCCCGCACAGATACGCAGTATTTT. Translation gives CASSQMAAARTDTQYF.

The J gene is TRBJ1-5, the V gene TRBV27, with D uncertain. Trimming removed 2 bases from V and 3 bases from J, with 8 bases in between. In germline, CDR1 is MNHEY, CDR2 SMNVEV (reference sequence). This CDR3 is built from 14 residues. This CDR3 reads CASSLDIVNQPQHF. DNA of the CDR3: TGTGCCAGCAGTTTAGACATCGTCAATCAGCCCCAGCATTTT.

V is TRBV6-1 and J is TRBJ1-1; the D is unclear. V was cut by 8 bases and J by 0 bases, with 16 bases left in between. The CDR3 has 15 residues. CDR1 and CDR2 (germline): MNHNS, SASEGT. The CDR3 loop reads CASLSGSAMNTEAFF. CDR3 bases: TGTGCCAGCTTATCAGGCTCAGCCATGAACACTGAAGCTTTCTTT.

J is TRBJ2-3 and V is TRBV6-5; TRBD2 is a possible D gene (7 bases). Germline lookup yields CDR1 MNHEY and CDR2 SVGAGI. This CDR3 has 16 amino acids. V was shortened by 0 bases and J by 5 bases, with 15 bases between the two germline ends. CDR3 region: CASSYSAGAAGDTQYF. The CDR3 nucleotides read TGTGCCAGCAGTTACTCGGCGGGGGCAGCTGGAGATACGCAGTATTTT.

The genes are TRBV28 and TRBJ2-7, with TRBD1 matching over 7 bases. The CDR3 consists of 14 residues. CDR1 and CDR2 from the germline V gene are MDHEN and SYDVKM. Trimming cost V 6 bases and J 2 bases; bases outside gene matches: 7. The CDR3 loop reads CASSNRGVTYEQYF. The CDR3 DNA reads TGTGCCAGCAGCAACAGGGGAGTCACCTACGAGCAGTACTTC.

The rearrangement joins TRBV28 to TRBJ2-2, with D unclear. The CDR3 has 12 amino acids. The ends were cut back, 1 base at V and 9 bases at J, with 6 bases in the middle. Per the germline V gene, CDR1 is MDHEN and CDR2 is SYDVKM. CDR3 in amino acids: CASSLSVRELFF. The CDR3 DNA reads TGTGCCAGCAGTTTATCGGTACGGGAGCTGTTTTTT. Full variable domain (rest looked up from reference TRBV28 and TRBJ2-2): DVKVTQSSRYLVKRTGEKVFLECVQDMDHENMFWYRQDPGLGLRLIYFSYDVKMKEKGDIPEGYSVSREKKERFSLILESASTNQTSMYLCASSLSVRELFFGEGSRLTVL.

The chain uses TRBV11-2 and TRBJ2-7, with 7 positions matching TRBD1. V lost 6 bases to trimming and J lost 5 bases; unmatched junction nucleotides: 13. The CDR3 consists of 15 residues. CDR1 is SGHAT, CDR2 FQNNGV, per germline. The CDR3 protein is CASSSNRGSFDEQYF. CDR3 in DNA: TGTGCCAGCAGTTCTAACAGGGGTAGCTTCGACGAGCAGTACTTC.

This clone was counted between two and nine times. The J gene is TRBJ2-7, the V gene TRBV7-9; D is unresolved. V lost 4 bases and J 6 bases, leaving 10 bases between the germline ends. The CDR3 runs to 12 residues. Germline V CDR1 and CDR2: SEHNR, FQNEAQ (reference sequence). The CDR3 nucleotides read TGTGCCAGCAGCTCCGGTCCGTCCGAGCAGTACTTC. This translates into CASSSGPSEQYF.

Here the CDR3 reads CASSYQRANTEAFF. CDR3 nucleotides: TGTGCCAGCAGTTATCAGCGCGCGAACACTGAAGCTTTCTTT. The V and J genes are TRBV6-5 and TRBJ1-1; D remains ambiguous. V shed 3 bases and J shed 1 base, with 9 bases lying between them. Germline values: CDR1 MNHEY, CDR2 SVGAGI. The CDR3 length is 14 residues.

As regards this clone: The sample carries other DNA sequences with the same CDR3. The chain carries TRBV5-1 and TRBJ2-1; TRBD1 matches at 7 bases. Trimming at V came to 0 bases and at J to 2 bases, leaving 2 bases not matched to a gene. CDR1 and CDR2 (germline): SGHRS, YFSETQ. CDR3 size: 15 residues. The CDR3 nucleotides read TGCGCCAGCAGCTTGGGACAGGGCCCCTACAATGAGCAGTTCTTC. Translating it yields CASSLGQGPYNEQFF.